This T cell receptor beta chain was recovered during a study of CXCR3-negative and CXCR3-positive naive CD8 T cells. Study conclusions and caveats: CXCR3-positive naive cells had TRB CDR3s that were more hydrophobic than CXCR3-negative naive cells had. Diversity proved comparably high across both naive subsets and much lower in memory CD8+ cells.

Among CD8+ T cells, naive ones were CD45RO-CCR7+CD27+CD95-. The germline V gene encodes CDR1 SGHDT and CDR2 YYEEEE. The CDR3 is made up of 14 amino acids. As for this clonotype: Its antigen is unidentified.

UMI-labeled 5' RACE yielded the TRB cDNA libraries. TCRdb re-called the 5' RACE reads; one entry per CDR3 protein, DNA not given. The sample table includes 60,000 to 65,000 distinct CDR3 sequences. The chain employs TRBV5-6 and TRBJ2-2; there is no DNA to check the TCRdb D call of TRBD1. The specimen sequenced was naive CXCR3+ CD8+ T cells from blood. Documented subset: CD45RO-CCR7+CD27+CD95- naive CD8+ T cells expressing CXCR3 (TNR3+). The sequence was obtained from a human donor in good health. Some clones in this sample may be carry-over from other donors' samples. This chain's CDR3 is CASRSGTAHGELFF.